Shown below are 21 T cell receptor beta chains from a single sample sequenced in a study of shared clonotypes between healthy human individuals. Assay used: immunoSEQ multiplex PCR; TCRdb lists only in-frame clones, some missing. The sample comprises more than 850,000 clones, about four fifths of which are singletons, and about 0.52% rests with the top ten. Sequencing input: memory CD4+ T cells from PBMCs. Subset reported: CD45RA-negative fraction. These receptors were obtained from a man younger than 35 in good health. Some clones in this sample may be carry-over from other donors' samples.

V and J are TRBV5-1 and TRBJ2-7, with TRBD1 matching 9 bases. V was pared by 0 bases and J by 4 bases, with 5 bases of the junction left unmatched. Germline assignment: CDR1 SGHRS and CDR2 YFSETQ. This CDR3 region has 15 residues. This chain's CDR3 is CASSLAGTGLYEQYF. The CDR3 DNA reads TGCGCCAGCAGCTTGGCAGGGACAGGGCTGTACGAGCAGTACTTC. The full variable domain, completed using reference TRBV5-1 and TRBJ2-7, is KAGVTQTPRYLIKTRGQQVTLSCSPISGHRSVSWYQQTPGQGLQFLFEYFSETQRNKGNFPGRFSGRQFSNSRSEMNVSTLELGDSALYLCASSLAGTGLYEQYFGPGTRLTVT.

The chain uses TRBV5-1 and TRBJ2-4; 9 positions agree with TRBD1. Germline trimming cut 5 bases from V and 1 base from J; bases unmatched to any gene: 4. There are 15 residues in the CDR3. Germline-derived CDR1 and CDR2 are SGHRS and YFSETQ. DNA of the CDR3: TGCGCCAGCAGATCGACAGGGGGGGCCAAAAACATTCAGTACTTC. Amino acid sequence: CASRSTGGAKNIQYF.

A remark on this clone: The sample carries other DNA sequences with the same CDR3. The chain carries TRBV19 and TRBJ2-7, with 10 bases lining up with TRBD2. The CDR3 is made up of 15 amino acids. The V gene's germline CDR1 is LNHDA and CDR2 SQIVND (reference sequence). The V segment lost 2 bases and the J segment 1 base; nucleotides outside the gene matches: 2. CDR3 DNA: TGTGCCAGTAGTATAACTAGCGGGACTTCCTACGAGCAGTACTTC. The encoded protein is CASSITSGTSYEQYF.

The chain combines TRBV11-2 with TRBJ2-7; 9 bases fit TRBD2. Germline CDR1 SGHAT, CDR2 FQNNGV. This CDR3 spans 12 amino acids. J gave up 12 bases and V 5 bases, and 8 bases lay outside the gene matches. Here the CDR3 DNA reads TGTGCCAGCAGCCTTCCGGGACTAGCCCCGTACTTC. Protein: CASSLPGLAPYF.

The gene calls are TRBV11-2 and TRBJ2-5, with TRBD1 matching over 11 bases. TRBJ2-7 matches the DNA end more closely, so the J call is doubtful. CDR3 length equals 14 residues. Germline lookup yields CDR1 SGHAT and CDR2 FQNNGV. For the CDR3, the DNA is TGTGCCAGCAGCAGGACAGGGGGCCCCTACGAGCAGTACTTC. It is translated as CASSRTGGPYEQYF.

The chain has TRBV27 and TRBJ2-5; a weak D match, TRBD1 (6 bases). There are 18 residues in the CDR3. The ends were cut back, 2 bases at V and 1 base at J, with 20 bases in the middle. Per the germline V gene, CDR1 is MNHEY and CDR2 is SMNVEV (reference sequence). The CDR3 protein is CASSLSYWGLQSQETQYF. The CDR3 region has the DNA TGTGCCAGCAGTTTAAGTTACTGGGGGCTGCAGAGCCAAGAGACCCAGTACTTC.

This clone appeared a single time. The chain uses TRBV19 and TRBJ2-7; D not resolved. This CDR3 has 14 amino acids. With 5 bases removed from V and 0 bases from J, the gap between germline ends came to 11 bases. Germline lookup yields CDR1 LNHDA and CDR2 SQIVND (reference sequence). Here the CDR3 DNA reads TGTGCCAGTAGTCCGAAGACCGTCTCCTACGAGCAGTACTTC. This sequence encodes CASSPKTVSYEQYF.

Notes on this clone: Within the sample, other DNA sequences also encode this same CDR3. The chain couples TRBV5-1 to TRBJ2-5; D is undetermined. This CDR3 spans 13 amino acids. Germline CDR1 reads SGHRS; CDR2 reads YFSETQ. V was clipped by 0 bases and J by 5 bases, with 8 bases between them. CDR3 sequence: CASSLGRAETQYF. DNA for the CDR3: TGCGCCAGCAGCTTGGGCCGGGCGGAGACCCAGTACTTC.

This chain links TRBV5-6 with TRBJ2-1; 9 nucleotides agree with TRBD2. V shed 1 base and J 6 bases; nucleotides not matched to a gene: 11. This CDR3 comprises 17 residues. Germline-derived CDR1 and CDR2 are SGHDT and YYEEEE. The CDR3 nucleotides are TGTGCCAGCAGCTTGCCCGGGATAGCGGGAGACGTCAATGAGCAGTTCTTC. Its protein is CASSLPGIAGDVNEQFF.

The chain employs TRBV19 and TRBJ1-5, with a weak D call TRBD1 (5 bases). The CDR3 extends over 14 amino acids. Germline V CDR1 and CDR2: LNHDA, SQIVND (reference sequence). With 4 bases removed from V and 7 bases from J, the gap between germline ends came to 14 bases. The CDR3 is CASSTSQGGQPQHF. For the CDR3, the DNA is TGTGCCAGTAGTACGTCCCAGGGCGGCCAGCCCCAGCATTTT.

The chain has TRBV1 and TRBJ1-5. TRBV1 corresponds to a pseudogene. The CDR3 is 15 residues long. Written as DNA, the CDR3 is TGCACCAGCAGCCTTGTGGGGGGCCTAGGTCAGCCCCAGCATTTT. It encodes CTSSLVGGLGQPQHF.

In DNA, the CDR3 is TGTGCCAGCAGCTCGACCCGGACCCTGGCCGCCAAAAACATTCAGTACTTC. This encodes CASSSTRTLAAKNIQYF. This chain uses TRBV7-8 with TRBJ2-4; D unresolved. V was clipped by 4 bases and J by 1 base, with 17 bases between them. Germline assignment: CDR1 SGHVS and CDR2 FQNEAQ. The CDR3 spans 17 residues.

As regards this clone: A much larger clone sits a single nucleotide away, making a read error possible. The CDR3 sequence is CASSLGLGSYEQYF. The DNA for the CDR3 is TGTGCCAGCAGCTTGGGACTGGGTTCCTACGAGCAGTACTTC. The chain is built from TRBV5-6 and TRBJ2-7, with D uncertain. CDR3 length equals 14 residues. With 0 bases removed from V and 1 base from J, the gap between germline ends came to 8 bases. CDR1 and CDR2 (germline): SGHDT, YYEEEE.

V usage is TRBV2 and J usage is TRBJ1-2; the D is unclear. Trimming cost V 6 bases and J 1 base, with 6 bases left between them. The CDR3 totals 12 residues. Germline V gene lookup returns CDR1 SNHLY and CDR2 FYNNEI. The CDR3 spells CASRLLNYGYTF. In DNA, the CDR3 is TGTGCCAGCAGATTACTTAACTATGGCTACACCTTC.

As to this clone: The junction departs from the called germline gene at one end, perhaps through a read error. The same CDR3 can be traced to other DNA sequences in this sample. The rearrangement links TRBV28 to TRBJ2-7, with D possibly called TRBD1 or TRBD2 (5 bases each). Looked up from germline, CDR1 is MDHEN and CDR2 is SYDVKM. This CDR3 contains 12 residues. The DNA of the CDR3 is TGTGCCAGCAGTTCGGGGCTGAGCGAGCAATACTTC. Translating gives CASSSGLSEQYF. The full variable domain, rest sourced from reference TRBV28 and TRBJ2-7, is DVKVTQSSRYLVKRTGEKVFLECVQDMDHENMFWYRQDPGLGLRLIYFSYDVKMKEKGDIPEGYSVSREKKERFSLILESASTNQTSMYLCASSSGLSEQYFGPGTRLTVT.

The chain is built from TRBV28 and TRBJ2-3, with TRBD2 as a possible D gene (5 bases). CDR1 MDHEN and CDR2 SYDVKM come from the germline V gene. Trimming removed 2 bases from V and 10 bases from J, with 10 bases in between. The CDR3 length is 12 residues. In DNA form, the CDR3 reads TGTGCCAGCAGTTTACTAGCCGTCGCGCAGTATTTT. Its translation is CASSLLAVAQYF. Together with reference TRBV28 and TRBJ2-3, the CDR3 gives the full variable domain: DVKVTQSSRYLVKRTGEKVFLECVQDMDHENMFWYRQDPGLGLRLIYFSYDVKMKEKGDIPEGYSVSREKKERFSLILESASTNQTSMYLCASSLLAVAQYFGPGTRLTVL.

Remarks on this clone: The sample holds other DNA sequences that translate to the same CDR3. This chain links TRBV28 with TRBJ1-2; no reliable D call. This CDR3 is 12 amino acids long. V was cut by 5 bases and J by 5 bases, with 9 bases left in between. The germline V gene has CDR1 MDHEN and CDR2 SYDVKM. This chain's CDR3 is CASSGGGYGYTF. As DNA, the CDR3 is TGTGCCAGCAGTGGAGGCGGTTATGGCTACACCTTC.

CDR3 DNA sequence: TGTGCCAGCAAGAAGATTCCAGGGGGCGAAGAAAAACTGTTTTTT. This codes for CASKKIPGGEEKLFF. The J gene is TRBJ1-4, the V gene TRBV2, with TRBD1 identical over 8 bases. Trimming at V came to 7 bases and at J to 8 bases, leaving 12 bases not matched to a gene. The CDR3 extends over 15 amino acids. Looked up from germline, CDR1 is SNHLY and CDR2 is FYNNEI.

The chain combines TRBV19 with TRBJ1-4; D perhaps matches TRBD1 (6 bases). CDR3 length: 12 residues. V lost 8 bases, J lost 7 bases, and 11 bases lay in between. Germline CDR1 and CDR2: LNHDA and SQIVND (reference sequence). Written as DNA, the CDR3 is TGTGCCAGTTCACAGGGAGGTGAAAAACTGTTTTTT. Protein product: CASSQGGEKLFF.

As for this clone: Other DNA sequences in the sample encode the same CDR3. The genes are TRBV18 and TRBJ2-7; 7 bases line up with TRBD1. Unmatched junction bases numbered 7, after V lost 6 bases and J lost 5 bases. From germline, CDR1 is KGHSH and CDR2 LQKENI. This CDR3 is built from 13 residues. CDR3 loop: CASSRQGFDEQYF. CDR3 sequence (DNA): TGTGCCAGCTCGCGACAGGGATTTGACGAGCAGTACTTC.

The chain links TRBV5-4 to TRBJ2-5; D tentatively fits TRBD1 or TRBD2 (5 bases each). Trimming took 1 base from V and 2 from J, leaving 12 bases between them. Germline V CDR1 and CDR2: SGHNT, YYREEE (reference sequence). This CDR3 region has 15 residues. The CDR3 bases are TGTGCCAGCAGCTTGAAGGGGAGATTACAAGAGACCCAGTACTTC. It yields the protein CASSLKGRLQETQYF.